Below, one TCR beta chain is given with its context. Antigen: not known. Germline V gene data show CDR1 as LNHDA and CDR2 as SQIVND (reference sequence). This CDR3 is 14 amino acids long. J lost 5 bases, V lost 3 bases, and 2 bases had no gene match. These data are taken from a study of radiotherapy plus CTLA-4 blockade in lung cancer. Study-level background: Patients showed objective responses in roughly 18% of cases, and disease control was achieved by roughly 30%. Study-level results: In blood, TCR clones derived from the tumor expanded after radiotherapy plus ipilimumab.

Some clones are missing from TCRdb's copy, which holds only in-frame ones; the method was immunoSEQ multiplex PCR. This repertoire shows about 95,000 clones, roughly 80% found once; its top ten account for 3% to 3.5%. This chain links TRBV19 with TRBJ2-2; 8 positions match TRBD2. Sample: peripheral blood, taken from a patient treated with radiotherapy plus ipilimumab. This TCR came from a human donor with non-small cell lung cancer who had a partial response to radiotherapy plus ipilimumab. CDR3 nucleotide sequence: TGTGCCAGTAGTATTATAGCGGGAACCGGGGAGCTGTTTTTT. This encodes CASSIIAGTGELFF.